This record concerns one T cell receptor beta chain sequence. The record originates from a study of T cell responses to AZD1222 COVID-19 vaccine. In germline, CDR1 is SGHRS, CDR2 YFSETQ. The V end was cut by 4 bases, the J end by 4 bases, with 14 bases between. CDR3 length: 14 amino acids. TCRdb keeps only in-frame clones here, not all; method: immunoSEQ multiplex PCR. The data hold 140,000 to 150,000 clones, with about 93% observed a single time. The source of this sequence is an adult in good health. Sequences were derived from peripheral blood, sampled on day 0 of MenACWY control vaccination. The chain joins TRBV5-1 to TRBJ1-2; D is unresolved. The CDR3 DNA is TGCGCCAGCAGCCCCTCAGAGGCCTCCTATGGCTACACCTTC. This encodes CASSPSEASYGYTF.